The rows below give T cell receptor beta chains drawn from one sample of a study of glioma-infiltrating T cells. TCRdb reanalysed the multiplex PCR reads using MiXCR and keeps one entry per CDR3 protein. The sample holds about 180,000 distinct CDR3 sequences, around 40% seen once. The specimen sequenced was glioma tissue, nonneoplastic brain tissue, or PBMCs (not recorded which). These TCRs come from a human donor with low-grade glioma or glioblastoma, undergoing nonglioma brain surgery, or in good health (not recorded which). Both conserved end residues are part of each CDR3. Each record gives: D gene, V gene, J gene, clone size, CDR3 length, CDR3 DNA, CDR3 protein. The D gene is left open where the match is weak. Clone size is stated in some rows and not others, as once, few, many or a class when expanded.

D: TRBD2
V: TRBV7-9
J: TRBJ2-1
size: -
length: 15
DNA: TGTGCCAGCAGAGCGGGACTAGCGCGGGCCAATGAGAAGTTCTTC
CDR3: CASRAGLARANEKFF

D: -
V: TRBV6-6
J: TRBJ1-2
size: many
length: 14
DNA: TGTGCCAGCAGTTACCGGGGATCCGGGTATGGCTACACCTTC
CDR3: CASSYRGSGYGYTF

D: -
V: TRBV29-1
J: TRBJ1-1
size: once
length: 14
DNA: TGCAGCGTTGTCGGTACAGGGCGGCGGACTGAAGCTTTATTT
CDR3: CSVVGTGRRTEALF

D: TRBD2
V: TRBV5-1
J: TRBJ2-1
size: many
length: 16
DNA: TGCGCCAGCAGCGTAGGATGGGGACTAGACTACAATGAGCAGTTCTTC
CDR3: CASSVGWGLDYNEQFF

D: -
V: TRBV4-1
J: TRBJ1-5
size: -
length: 14
DNA: TGCGCCAGCAGCCGCCAGGCTAGCAATAAACCCCAGCATTTT
CDR3: CASSRQASNKPQHF

D: TRBD2
V: TRBV7-2
J: TRBJ2-1
size: -
length: 14
DNA: TGTGCCTGCAGCTCCTTCAAAGCGGGGAGTGGTCAGTTCTTC
CDR3: CACSSFKAGSGQFF

D: -
V: TRBV5-1
J: TRBJ1-1
size: -
length: 14
DNA: TGCGCCAGGAGCTTGGGTGGCCAATACTCTGAAGCTTTCTTT
CDR3: CARSLGGQYSEAFF

D: -
V: TRBV6-1
J: TRBJ2-1
size: -
length: 16
DNA: TGTGCCAGCAGCCCCAGCGAGAGGGCCACTGGGGATGAGCAGTTCTTC
CDR3: CASSPSERATGDEQFF

D: TRBD1
V: TRBV6-1
J: TRBJ1-1
size: -
length: 12
DNA: TGTGCCAGGAATACAGGGGGGACTGAAGCTTTCTTT
CDR3: CARNTGGTEAFF

D: TRBD1
V: TRBV10-1
J: TRBJ2-7
size: many
length: 13
DNA: TGCGCCAGCAGTGAGAACAGGGGCTACGAGCAGTACTTC
CDR3: CASSENRGYEQYF

D: -
V: TRBV7-4
J: TRBJ1-5
size: few
length: 15
DNA: TGTGCCAGCACCCTTGGCGGCCGATACAATCAGCCCCAGCATTTT
CDR3: CASTLGGRYNQPQHF

D: -
V: TRBV14
J: TRBJ2-1
size: once
length: 15
DNA: TGTGCCAGCAGCCAGGCGACAGATTTAGGCGATGAGCAGCTCTTC
CDR3: CASSQATDLGDEQLF

D: -
V: TRBV6-6
J: TRBJ2-1
size: -
length: 16
DNA: TGTGCCAGCAGAGGGACCGCCGCAACCTCCTACAATGAGCAGTCCTTC
CDR3: CASRGTAATSYNEQSF

D: TRBD2
V: TRBV28
J: TRBJ2-7
size: many
length: 15
DNA: TGTGCCAGCAGTACCACTAGCGGGAGTATCAACGAGCAGTACTTC
CDR3: CASSTTSGSINEQYF

D: -
V: TRBV20-1
J: TRBJ2-5
size: many
length: 16
DNA: TGCAGTGCTAGAAGAGTCCGCGACAGCCACCAAGAGACCCAGTACTTC
CDR3: CSARRVRDSHQETQYF

D: -
V: TRBV19
J: TRBJ2-7
size: -
length: 11
DNA: TGTTCCATTAGTGCCGCCTACGAGCAGTACTTC
CDR3: CSISAAYEQYF

D: -
V: TRBV19
J: TRBJ1-3
size: -
length: 14
DNA: TGTGCCAGTACCCGGGACAACTCTGGAAACACCATATATTTT
CDR3: CASTRDNSGNTIYF

D: -
V: TRBV2
J: TRBJ2-6
size: many
length: 16
DNA: TGTGCCAGCAACCCGGACAGAGGAACTGGGGCCAACGTCCTGACTTTC
CDR3: CASNPDRGTGANVLTF

D: -
V: TRBV7-6
J: TRBJ2-5
size: few
length: 14
DNA: TGTGCCAGCAGCTTTGGCAGGCGACAAGAGACCCAGTACTTC
CDR3: CASSFGRRQETQYF

D: -
V: TRBV24-1
J: TRBJ2-3
size: few
length: 15
DNA: TGTGCCACCAGTGATTCAAGGCAGACCACAGATACGCAGTATTTT
CDR3: CATSDSRQTTDTQYF

D: -
V: TRBV28
J: TRBJ2-7
size: -
length: 16
DNA: TGTGCCAGCAGCTCCGTGGGCACGTCTAGCTCCTACGAGCAGTACTTC
CDR3: CASSSVGTSSSYEQYF

D: TRBD1
V: TRBV19
J: TRBJ1-5
size: few
length: 14
DNA: TGTGCCAGTAGTCCCGACAGGGGAGTCGAGCCCCAGCATTTT
CDR3: CASSPDRGVEPQHF

D: -
V: TRBV2
J: TRBJ2-3
size: -
length: 14
DNA: TGTGCCAGCAGTGGTTGGAGGGTCACAGATACGCAGTATTTT
CDR3: CASSGWRVTDTQYF

D: -
V: TRBV6-1
J: TRBJ1-1
size: once
length: 13
DNA: TGTGACAGCAGTGAAATGGGCCACACTGAAGCTTTCTTT
CDR3: CDSSEMGHTEAFF

D: -
V: TRBV28
J: TRBJ2-3
size: many
length: 15
DNA: TGTGCCAGCAGCCCTCGGATGTCCGGCACAGATACGCAGTATTTT
CDR3: CASSPRMSGTDTQYF

D: -
V: TRBV5-1
J: TRBJ2-7
size: -
length: 13
DNA: TGCGCCAGCAGCTTCGGATTTGAACGCGAGCAGTACTTC
CDR3: CASSFGFEREQYF

D: -
V: TRBV7-2
J: TRBJ1-2
size: many
length: 14
DNA: TGTGCCAGCAGCTCCCAGGGAGATAACTATGGCTACACCTTC
CDR3: CASSSQGDNYGYTF

D: -
V: TRBV19
J: TRBJ1-6
size: -
length: 16
DNA: TGTGCCAGTAGTATAACCGCGAGGGGAAGGGATTCACCCCTCCACTTT
CDR3: CASSITARGRDSPLHF

D: TRBD2
V: TRBV19
J: TRBJ2-2
size: -
length: 20
DNA: TGTGCCAGTAGTATAGTTAGGTGGACTAGCGGGATTACGAACACCGGGGAGCTGTTTTTT
CDR3: CASSIVRWTSGITNTGELFF

D: -
V: TRBV20-1
J: TRBJ2-5
size: many
length: 13
DNA: TGCAGTGCCATCGGGACCTCCGAAGAGACCCAGTACTTC
CDR3: CSAIGTSEETQYF

D: -
V: TRBV27
J: TRBJ1-1
size: -
length: 15
DNA: TGTGCCAGCAGTTTATCCAGGACCCGGAACACTGAAGATTTCTTT
CDR3: CASSLSRTRNTEDFF

D: TRBD1
V: TRBV20-1
J: TRBJ1-1
size: many
length: 15
DNA: TGCAGTGCTAGCGCCCCGGGACAGGGAAGAACTGAAGCTTTCTTT
CDR3: CSASAPGQGRTEAFF

D: -
V: TRBV29-1
J: TRBJ1-1
size: many
length: 13
DNA: TGCAGCGTCGCAGGCAGGATGAACACTGAAGCTTTCTTT
CDR3: CSVAGRMNTEAFF

D: -
V: TRBV9
J: TRBJ2-5
size: -
length: 14
DNA: TGTGCCAGCAGCGTACAGGGTCGGGAAGAGACCCAGTACTTC
CDR3: CASSVQGREETQYF

D: -
V: TRBV20-1
J: TRBJ1-1
size: many
length: 14
DNA: TGCAGTGCTAGCCCGAGGAGAGTCAATGCTGAAGCTTTCTTT
CDR3: CSASPRRVNAEAFF

D: TRBD1
V: TRBV27
J: TRBJ2-7
size: many
length: 15
DNA: TGTGCCAGCAGTTCCAAGGACAGGGAAGCCTACGAGCAGTACTTC
CDR3: CASSSKDREAYEQYF

D: -
V: TRBV2
J: TRBJ1-6
size: many
length: 15
DNA: TGTGCCAGCAGTCCTCGGACAGTGTATAATTCACCCCTCCACTTT
CDR3: CASSPRTVYNSPLHF

D: -
V: TRBV28
J: TRBJ2-3
size: once
length: 14
DNA: TGTGCCAGCATATCGGTAGGCGTCACAGATACGCAGTATTTT
CDR3: CASISVGVTDTQYF

D: -
V: TRBV2
J: TRBJ1-4
size: -
length: 14
DNA: TGTGCGACTGGGGCGGCAAGAGCTAATGAAAAACTGTTTTTT
CDR3: CATGAARANEKLFF

D: -
V: TRBV6-1
J: TRBJ2-3
size: many
length: 15
DNA: TGTGCCAGCGCCGAACAGGGAGGCGTGACAGATACGCAGTATTTT
CDR3: CASAEQGGVTDTQYF

D: TRBD1
V: TRBV12-3/TRBV12-4
J: TRBJ2-2
size: -
length: 15
DNA: TGTGCCAGCAGTTTAAGGGGGCCAAACACCGGGGAGCTGTTTTTT
CDR3: CASSLRGPNTGELFF

D: -
V: TRBV4-1
J: TRBJ1-2
size: few
length: 13
DNA: TGCGCCAGCAGCCAAGTTAACACCTATGGCTACACCTTC
CDR3: CASSQVNTYGYTF

D: -
V: TRBV24-1
J: TRBJ2-1
size: -
length: 11
DNA: TGTGCCACCGAAAGGGTGAATGAGCAGTTCTTC
CDR3: CATERVNEQFF

D: -
V: TRBV19
J: TRBJ2-1
size: -
length: 11
DNA: TGTGCCAGTAGTTCCTCATTGGAGCAGTTCTTC
CDR3: CASSSSLEQFF

D: -
V: TRBV24-1
J: TRBJ2-5
size: many
length: 12
DNA: TGTGCCACCAGTGATTTTGGGGAGACCCAGTACTTC
CDR3: CATSDFGETQYF

D: -
V: TRBV30
J: TRBJ1-1
size: -
length: 14
DNA: TGTGCCTGGACCCGGGCACACGTGAGAACTGAAGCTTTCTTT
CDR3: CAWTRAHVRTEAFF

D: -
V: TRBV14
J: TRBJ2-7
size: many
length: 13
DNA: TGTGCCAGCAGCCAAGATTACAGGAATGAGCAGTACTTC
CDR3: CASSQDYRNEQYF

D: TRBD2
V: TRBV5-1
J: TRBJ2-1
size: once
length: 18
DNA: TGCGCCAGCAGCCCCGGGACTAGCACATTTGGGTCCTACAATGAGCAGTTCTTC
CDR3: CASSPGTSTFGSYNEQFF

D: -
V: TRBV7-2
J: TRBJ2-1
size: many
length: 14
DNA: TGTGCCAGCAGCTTAGCTGTGGGGTCCAATGAGCAGTTCTTC
CDR3: CASSLAVGSNEQFF

D: -
V: TRBV18
J: TRBJ2-5
size: few
length: 15
DNA: TGTGCCAGCTCACCGCTCCGGGACAACCAAGAGACCCAGTACTTC
CDR3: CASSPLRDNQETQYF

D: -
V: TRBV15
J: TRBJ1-2
size: many
length: 14
DNA: TGTGCCACCAGTGATTTAGGGGTAAGACCCCTCTACACCTTC
CDR3: CATSDLGVRPLYTF

D: -
V: TRBV12-3/TRBV12-4
J: TRBJ2-7
size: -
length: 13
DNA: TGTGCCAGCACCTTTGACAGAATCTACGAGCAGTACTTC
CDR3: CASTFDRIYEQYF

D: -
V: TRBV11-3
J: TRBJ2-3
size: few
length: 15
DNA: TGTGCCAGCAGCTTAGACGCGGATGGGACAGATACGCAGTATTTT
CDR3: CASSLDADGTDTQYF